The 9 T cell receptor beta chains below come from one sample, sequenced in a study of control samples from healthy donors and cancer patients. Profiled with immunoSEQ multiplex PCR; TCRdb holds only in-frame clones, not every one. The table has 200,000 or so clones, around 94% seen once; the top ten hold approximately 1.5%. The specimen was blood. These receptors came from a man in his forties or fifties in good health.

This sequence joins TRBV19 and TRBJ2-3; the match to TRBD1 covers 9 bases. CDR3 length: 21 amino acids. The V gene end was trimmed by 5 bases and the J gene end by 0 bases; junction bases not matched to a gene: 21. From germline, CDR1 is LNHDA and CDR2 SQIVND (reference sequence). The CDR3 region is CASSGGQGQTRLSSSTDTQYF. CDR3 DNA sequence: TGTGCCAGTAGTGGCGGACAGGGGCAGACTAGACTCAGTTCTAGCACAGATACGCAGTATTTT.

The V and J genes are TRBV27 and TRBJ2-7; 7 positions match TRBD1. V dropped 6 bases and J dropped 1; count of bases not matched to a gene: 6. This CDR3 is built from 14 residues. Germline CDR1 is MNHEY and CDR2 is SMNVEV (reference sequence). The CDR3 nucleotides are TGTGCCAGCAGGCCGGACAGGTATTCCTACGAGCAGTACGTC. This translates into CASRPDRYSYEQYV.

The chain uses TRBV10-3 and TRBJ2-1; no reliable D call. Germline CDR1 ENHRY, CDR2 SYGVKD. V lost 0 bases, J lost 7 bases, and 7 bases lay in between. This CDR3 has 13 residues. In DNA form, the CDR3 reads TGTGCCATCAGTGAGTCTGGGGATAATGAGCAGTTCTTC. It translates to CAISESGDNEQFF.

The V and J genes are TRBV6-4 and TRBJ2-1, with TRBD2 matching 9 bases. The junction had 4 bases not matched to a gene; V was cut back by 5 bases and J by 8 bases. Germline V lookup: CDR1 MRHNA, CDR2 SNTAGT. The CDR3 loop spans 13 amino acids. This chain's CDR3 is CASSISGGYEQFF. CDR3 DNA sequence: TGTGCCAGCAGTATTAGCGGGGGTTATGAGCAGTTCTTC.

This rearrangement joins TRBV18 to TRBJ1-3; possibly TRBD1 for D (5 bases). CDR1 KGHSH and CDR2 LQKENI come from the germline V gene. This CDR3 is built from 17 residues. V lost 1 base and J lost 0, with 13 bases in between. The CDR3: CASSPLQGANSGNTIYF. For the CDR3, the DNA is TGTGCCAGCTCACCACTCCAGGGAGCCAACTCTGGAAACACCATATATTTT.

The chain links TRBV4-3 to TRBJ2-7; 9 nucleotides match TRBD2. Unmatched junction bases numbered 6, after V lost 1 base and J lost 2 bases. Germline CDR1 reads LGHNA; CDR2 reads YSLEER. This CDR3 is built from 16 residues. The DNA of the CDR3 is TGCGCCAGCAGCCAAGGACGGAGCGGGGGGACCTACGAGCAGTACTTC. It codes for CASSQGRSGGTYEQYF.

The chain carries TRBV18 and TRBJ1-6; D remains unclear. V shed 3 bases and J shed 9 bases, with 27 bases lying between them. Germline assignment: CDR1 KGHSH and CDR2 LQKENI. This CDR3 is 19 amino acids long. The CDR3 spells CASSPTSIAGERNSSPLHF. Here the CDR3 DNA reads TGTGCCAGCTCACCTACATCCATTGCGGGCGAACGGAATAGTTCACCCCTCCACTTT.

V usage is TRBV6-6 and J usage is TRBJ2-3; possibly TRBD2 for D (7 bases). Germline V gene data show CDR1 as MNHNY and CDR2 as SVGAGI (reference sequence). The CDR3 runs 14 residues. V dropped 9 bases and J dropped 1 base, with 14 bases sitting between them. CDR3 bases: TGTGCCAGTCATCGGGGGGCACGCACAGATACGCAGTATTTT. This codes for CASHRGARTDTQYF.

V and J are TRBV11-2 and TRBJ1-1; D ambiguous. The CDR3 loop spans 14 amino acids. The germline V and J ends were trimmed by 2 bases and 1 base, with 8 bases remaining between them. CDR1 and CDR2 (germline): SGHAT, FQNNGV. CDR3 in amino acids: CASSLYRENTEAFF. The CDR3 nucleotides read TGTGCCAGCAGCTTATATCGAGAGAACACTGAAGCTTTCTTT.